This TCR beta chain was observed in a study of PD-1 blockade in classical Hodgkin lymphoma. The CDR3 covers 12 residues. Trimming took off 0 bases at V and 7 bases at J, with 5 bases between the two ends. From germline, CDR1 is SGHDT and CDR2 YYEEEE. The time point denotes: newly diagnosed, previously untreated cHL patient sample. Peripheral samples used as comparators were newly diagnosed, untreated classical Hodgkin lymphoma PBMCs. Measured with immunoSEQ multiplex PCR; TCRdb has only the in-frame clones, and not every one. This table holds 70,000 or so clones, approximately 93% found once. This sequence joins TRBV5-6 and TRBJ1-5; D ambiguous. Sequences were obtained from peripheral blood mononuclear cells (PBMCs). The clonotype was recovered from a human donor with classical Hodgkin lymphoma. CDR3 sequence reads: CASSLAQQPQHF. In nucleotides, the CDR3 is TGTGCCAGCAGCTTGGCCCAACAGCCCCAGCATTTT.